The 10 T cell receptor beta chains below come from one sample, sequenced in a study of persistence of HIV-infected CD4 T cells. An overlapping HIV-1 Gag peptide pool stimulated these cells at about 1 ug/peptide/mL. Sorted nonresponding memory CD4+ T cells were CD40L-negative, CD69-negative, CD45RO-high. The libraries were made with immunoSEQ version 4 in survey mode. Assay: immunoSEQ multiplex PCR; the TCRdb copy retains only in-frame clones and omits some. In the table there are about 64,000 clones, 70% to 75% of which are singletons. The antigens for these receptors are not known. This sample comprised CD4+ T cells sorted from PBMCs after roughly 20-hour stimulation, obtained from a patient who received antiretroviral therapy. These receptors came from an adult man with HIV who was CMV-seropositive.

CDR3 amino acids: CASSLRQGPGNTIYF. In DNA, the CDR3 is TGTGCCAGCAGTTTAAGACAGGGACCTGGAAACACCATATATTTT. The V gene is TRBV28, the J gene TRBJ1-3, with 7 nucleotides matching TRBD1. There are 15 residues in the CDR3. J lost 2 bases, V lost 2 bases, and 3 bases had no gene match. The germline V gene encodes CDR1 MDHEN and CDR2 SYDVKM.

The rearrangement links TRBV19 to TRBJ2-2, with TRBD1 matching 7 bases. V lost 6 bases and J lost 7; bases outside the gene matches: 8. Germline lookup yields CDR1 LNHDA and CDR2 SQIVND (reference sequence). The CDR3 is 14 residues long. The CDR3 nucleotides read TGTGCCAGTAGGGACAGGTGGGCCGTCGGGGAGCTGTTTTTT. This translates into CASRDRWAVGELFF.

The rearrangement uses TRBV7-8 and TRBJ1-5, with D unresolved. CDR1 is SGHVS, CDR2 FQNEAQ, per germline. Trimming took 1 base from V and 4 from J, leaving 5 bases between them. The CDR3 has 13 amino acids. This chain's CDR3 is CASSLVDNQPQHF. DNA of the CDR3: TGTGCCAGCAGCTTAGTAGATAATCAGCCCCAGCATTTT.

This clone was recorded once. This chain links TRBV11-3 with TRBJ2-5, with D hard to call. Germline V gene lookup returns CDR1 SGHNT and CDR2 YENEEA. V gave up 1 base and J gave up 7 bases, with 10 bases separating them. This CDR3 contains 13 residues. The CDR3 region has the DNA TGTGCCAGCAGCTTAGGGGTATTTGGGACCCAGTACTTC. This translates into CASSLGVFGTQYF.

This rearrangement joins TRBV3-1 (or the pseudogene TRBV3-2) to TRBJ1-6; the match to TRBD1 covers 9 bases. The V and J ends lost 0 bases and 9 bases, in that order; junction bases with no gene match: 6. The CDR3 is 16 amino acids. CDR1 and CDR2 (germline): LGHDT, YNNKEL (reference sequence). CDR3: CASSQDRGQGTSPLHF. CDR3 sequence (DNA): TGTGCCAGCAGCCAAGATAGGGGACAGGGAACTTCACCCCTCCACTTT.

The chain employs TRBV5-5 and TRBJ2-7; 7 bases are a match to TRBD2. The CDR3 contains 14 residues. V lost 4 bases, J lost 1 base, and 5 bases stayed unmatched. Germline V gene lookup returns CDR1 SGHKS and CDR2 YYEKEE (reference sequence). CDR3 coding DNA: TGTGCCAGCAGCCTGGGAGGGGATTCCTACGAGCAGTACTTC. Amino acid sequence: CASSLGGDSYEQYF.

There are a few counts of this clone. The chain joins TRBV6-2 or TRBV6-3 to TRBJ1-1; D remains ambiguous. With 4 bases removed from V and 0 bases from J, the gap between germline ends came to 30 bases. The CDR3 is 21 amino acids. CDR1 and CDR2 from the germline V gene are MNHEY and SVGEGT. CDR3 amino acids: CASSFPSRQAAKLAMNTEAFF. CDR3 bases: TGTGCCAGCAGTTTCCCCAGCCGGCAGGCCGCTAAGCTTGCTATGAACACTGAAGCTTTCTTT.

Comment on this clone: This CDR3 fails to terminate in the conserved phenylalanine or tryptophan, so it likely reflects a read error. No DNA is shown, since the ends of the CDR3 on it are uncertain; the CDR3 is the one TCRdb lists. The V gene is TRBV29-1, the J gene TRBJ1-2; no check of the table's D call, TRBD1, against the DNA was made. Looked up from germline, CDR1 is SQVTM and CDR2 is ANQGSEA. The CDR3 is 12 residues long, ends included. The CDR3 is CSGGQGPTNYGL.

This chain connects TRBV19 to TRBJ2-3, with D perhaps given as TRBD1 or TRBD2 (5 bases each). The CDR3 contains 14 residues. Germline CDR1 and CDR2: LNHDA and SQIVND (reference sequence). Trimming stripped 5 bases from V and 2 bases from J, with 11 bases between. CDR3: CASSLRGATDTQYF. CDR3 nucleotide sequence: TGTGCCAGTAGTCTCAGAGGGGCCACAGATACGCAGTATTTT. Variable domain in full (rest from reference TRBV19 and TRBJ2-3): DGGITQSPKYLFRKEGQNVTLSCEQNLNHDAMYWYRQDPGQGLRLIYYSQIVNDFQKGDIAEGYSVSREKKESFPLTVTSAQKNPTAFYLCASSLRGATDTQYFGPGTRLTVL.

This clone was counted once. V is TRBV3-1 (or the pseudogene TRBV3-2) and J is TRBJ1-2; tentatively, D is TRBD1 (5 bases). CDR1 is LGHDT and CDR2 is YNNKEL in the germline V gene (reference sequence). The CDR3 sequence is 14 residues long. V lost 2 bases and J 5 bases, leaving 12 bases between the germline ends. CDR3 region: CASSQTLRAYGYTF. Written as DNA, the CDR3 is TGTGCCAGCAGCCAAACCCTCAGGGCATATGGCTACACCTTC.